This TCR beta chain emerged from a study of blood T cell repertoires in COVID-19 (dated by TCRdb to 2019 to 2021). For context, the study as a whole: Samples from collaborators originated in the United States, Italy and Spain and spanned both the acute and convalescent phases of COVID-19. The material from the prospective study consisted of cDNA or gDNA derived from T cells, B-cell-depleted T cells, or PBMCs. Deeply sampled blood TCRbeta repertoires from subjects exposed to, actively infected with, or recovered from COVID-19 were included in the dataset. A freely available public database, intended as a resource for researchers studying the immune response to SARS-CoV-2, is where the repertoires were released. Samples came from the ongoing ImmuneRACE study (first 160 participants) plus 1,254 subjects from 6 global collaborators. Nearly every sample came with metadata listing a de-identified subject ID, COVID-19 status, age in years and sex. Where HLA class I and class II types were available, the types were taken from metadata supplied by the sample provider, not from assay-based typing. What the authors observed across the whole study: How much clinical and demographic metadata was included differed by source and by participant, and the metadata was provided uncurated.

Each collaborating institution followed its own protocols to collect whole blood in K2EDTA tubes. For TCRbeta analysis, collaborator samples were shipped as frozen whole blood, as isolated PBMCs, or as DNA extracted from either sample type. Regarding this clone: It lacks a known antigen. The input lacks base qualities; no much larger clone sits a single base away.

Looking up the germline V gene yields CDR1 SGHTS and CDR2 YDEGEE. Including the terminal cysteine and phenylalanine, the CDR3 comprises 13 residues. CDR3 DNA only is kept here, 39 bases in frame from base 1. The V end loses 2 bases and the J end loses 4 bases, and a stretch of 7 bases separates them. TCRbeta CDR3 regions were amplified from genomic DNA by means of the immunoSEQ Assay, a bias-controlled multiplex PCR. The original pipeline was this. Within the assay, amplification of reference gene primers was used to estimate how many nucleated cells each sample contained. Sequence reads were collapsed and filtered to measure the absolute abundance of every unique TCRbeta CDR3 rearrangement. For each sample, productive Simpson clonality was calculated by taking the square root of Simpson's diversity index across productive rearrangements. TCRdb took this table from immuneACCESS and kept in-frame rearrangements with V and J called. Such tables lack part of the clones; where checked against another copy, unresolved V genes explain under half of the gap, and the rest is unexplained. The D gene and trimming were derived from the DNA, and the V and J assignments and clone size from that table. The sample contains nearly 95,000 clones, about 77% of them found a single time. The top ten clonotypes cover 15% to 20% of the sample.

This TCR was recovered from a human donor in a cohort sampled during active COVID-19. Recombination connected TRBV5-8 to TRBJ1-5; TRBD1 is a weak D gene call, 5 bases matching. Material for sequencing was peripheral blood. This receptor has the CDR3 CASSFQGNQPQHF. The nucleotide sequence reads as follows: TGTGCCAGCAGCTTTCAGGGAAATCAGCCCCAGCATTTT.